These 8 T cell receptor beta chains came from one sample sequenced in a study of brain T cells in children with intractable seizures. Produced via immunoSEQ multiplex PCR; TCRdb's table is partial and in-frame only. The table has about 80,000 clones, around 91% seen once. The input for sequencing was peripheral blood, taken at surgery. These receptor sequences come from a girl aged 2 to 9 with Rasmussen encephalitis and intractable seizures.

This rearrangement joins TRBV5-1 to TRBJ2-3; 8 nucleotides align to TRBD2. V was pared by 5 bases and J by 4 bases, with 12 bases of the junction left unmatched. Germline-derived CDR1 and CDR2 are SGHRS and YFSETQ. The CDR3 is 16 amino acids. The CDR3 bases are TGCGCCAGCAGTCAGGGCGGGGGGTCCGTGGCAGATACGCAGTATTTT. This encodes CASSQGGGSVADTQYF.

The CDR3 DNA reads TGCGCCAGCAGCTTGGGTGGGGGAGAGACCCAGTACTTC. Translation: CASSLGGGETQYF. The chain links TRBV5-1 to TRBJ2-5; D may match TRBD1 or TRBD2 (5 bases each). The V and J ends lost 0 bases and 4 bases respectively, with 7 bases between them. The CDR3 sequence is 13 residues long. Germline CDR1 and CDR2: SGHRS and YFSETQ.

A few counts support this clone. V and J are TRBV6-6 and TRBJ1-5; 8 bases match TRBD1. The CDR3 is 17 residues long. The V gene end was trimmed by 5 bases and the J gene end by 5 bases; junction bases not matched to a gene: 14. CDR1 is MNHNY, CDR2 SVGAGI, per germline (reference sequence). The CDR3 spells CASSPRGVGQGDQPQHF. The CDR3 DNA follows: TGTGCCAGCAGTCCGCGGGGCGTCGGACAGGGAGATCAGCCCCAGCATTTT.

This clone appeared many times. The chain has TRBV18 and TRBJ1-3; D gene unclear. The CDR3 extends over 16 amino acids. Germline V gene sequence: CDR1 KGHSH, CDR2 LQKENI. With 5 bases removed from V and 0 bases from J, the gap between germline ends came to 14 bases. The CDR3 here is CASSKNDAISGNTIYF. The DNA for the CDR3 is TGTGCCAGCTCAAAGAACGACGCAATCTCTGGAAACACCATATATTTT.

The V gene is TRBV14, the J gene TRBJ2-7, with no clear D. V was shortened by 6 bases and J by 0 bases, with 9 bases between the two germline ends. The CDR3 sequence is 13 residues long. Germline values: CDR1 SGHDN, CDR2 FVKESK. CDR3: CASRLTASYEQYF. The CDR3, as DNA: TGTGCCAGCAGATTGACTGCCTCCTACGAGCAGTACTTC.

The V call is TRBV6-4, the J call TRBJ1-1; D is possibly TRBD1 (5 bases). This CDR3 is 14 amino acids long. CDR1 is MRHNA and CDR2 is SNTAGT in the germline V gene. The V gene lost 2 bases and the J gene lost 4 bases, with 11 bases spanning the gap. The CDR3 region has the DNA TGTGCCAGCAGTGACGGGGGTTCGGCCACTGAAGCTTTCTTT. Its translation: CASSDGGSATEAFF.

This clone was observed a handful of times. V gene TRBV24-1 combines with J gene TRBJ2-5; D is perhaps TRBD1 (5 bases). This CDR3 is 15 amino acids long. Per the germline V gene, CDR1 is KGHDR and CDR2 is SFDVKD. V was pared by 4 bases and J by 6 bases, with 17 bases between. The CDR3 sequence is CATSERHLGVKTQYF. CDR3 bases: TGTGCCACCAGTGAAAGACACTTAGGGGTGAAGACCCAGTACTTC.

This clone was observed at least ten times. V is TRBV5-5 and J is TRBJ1-1; D perhaps matches TRBD1 (5 bases). Germline V gives CDR1 SGHKS, CDR2 YYEKEE (reference sequence). CDR3 length: 11 residues. Trimming took 3 bases from V and 14 from J, leaving 14 bases between them. CDR3 amino acids: CASSWGRSSFF. The CDR3 DNA follows: TGTGCCAGCAGCTGGGGCCGCTCATCGTTCTTT.